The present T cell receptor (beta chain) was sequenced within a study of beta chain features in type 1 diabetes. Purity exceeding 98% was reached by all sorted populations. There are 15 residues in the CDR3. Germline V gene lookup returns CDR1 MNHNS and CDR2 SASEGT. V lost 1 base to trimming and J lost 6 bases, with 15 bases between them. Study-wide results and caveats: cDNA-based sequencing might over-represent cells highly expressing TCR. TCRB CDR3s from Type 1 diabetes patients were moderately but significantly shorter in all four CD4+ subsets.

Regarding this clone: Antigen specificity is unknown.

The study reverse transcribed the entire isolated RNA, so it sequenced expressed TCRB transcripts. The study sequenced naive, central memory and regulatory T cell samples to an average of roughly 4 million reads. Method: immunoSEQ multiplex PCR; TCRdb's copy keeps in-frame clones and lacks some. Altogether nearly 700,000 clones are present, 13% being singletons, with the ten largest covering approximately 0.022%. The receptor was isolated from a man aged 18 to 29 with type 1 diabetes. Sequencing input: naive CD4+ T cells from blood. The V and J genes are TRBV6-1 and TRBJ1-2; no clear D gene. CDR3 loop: CASSEGGGRWDGYTF. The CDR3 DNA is TGTGCCAGCAGTGAAGGTGGTGGCCGGTGGGATGGCTACACCTTC.